This T cell receptor (beta chain) is from a study of blood T cell repertoires in COVID-19. Turning to the study itself: The origin of the acute and convalescent COVID-19 samples was the United States, Italy and Spain. Sources were T cells, B-cell-depleted T cells, or PBMCs; the material itself was cDNA or gDNA.

Germline CDR1 SGHVS, CDR2 FNYEAQ. V lost 5 bases to trimming and J lost 10 bases; unmatched junction nucleotides: 10. The CDR3 spans 15 residues. In the original workflow: Estimated nucleated cell counts came from reference gene primer amplification. TCRdb keeps only in-frame clones here, not all; method: immunoSEQ multiplex PCR. The V and J calls and the clone size are those of that table, but D and trimming were determined from the DNA. Of 95,000 to 100,000 clones listed, around 87% were seen once; the top ten hold roughly 11%. This clone turned up a few times. V gene TRBV7-6 combines with J gene TRBJ1-6; 8 bases map to TRBD1. The receptor comes from a woman aged 25-40 years with acute or convalescent COVID-19. Material: peripheral blood. The CDR3 loop is CASSQSAGGGSPLHF. CDR3 nucleotides: TGTGCCAGCAGCCAGTCGGCAGGGGGCGGATCACCCCTCCACTTT.